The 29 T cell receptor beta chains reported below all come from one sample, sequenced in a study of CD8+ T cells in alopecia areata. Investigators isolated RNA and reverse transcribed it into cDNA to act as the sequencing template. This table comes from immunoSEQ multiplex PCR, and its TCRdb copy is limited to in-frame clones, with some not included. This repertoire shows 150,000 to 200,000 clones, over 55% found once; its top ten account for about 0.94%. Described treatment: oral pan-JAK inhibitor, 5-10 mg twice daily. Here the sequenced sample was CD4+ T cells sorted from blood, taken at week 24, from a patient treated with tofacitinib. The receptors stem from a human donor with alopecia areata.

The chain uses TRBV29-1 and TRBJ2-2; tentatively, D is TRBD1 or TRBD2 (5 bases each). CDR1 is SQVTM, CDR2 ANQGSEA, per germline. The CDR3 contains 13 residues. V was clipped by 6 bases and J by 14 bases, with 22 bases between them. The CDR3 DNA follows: TGCAGCGTAGTGGGGAGACAGTCTGGTTTTCTGTTTTTT. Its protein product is CSVVGRQSGFLFF.

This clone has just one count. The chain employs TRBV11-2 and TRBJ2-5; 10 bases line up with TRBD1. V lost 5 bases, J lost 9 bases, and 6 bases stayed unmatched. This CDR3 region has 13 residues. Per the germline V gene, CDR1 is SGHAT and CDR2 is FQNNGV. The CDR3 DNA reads TGTGCCAGCAGCGAACGGGACAGGGGAGCCCAGTACTTC. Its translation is CASSERDRGAQYF.

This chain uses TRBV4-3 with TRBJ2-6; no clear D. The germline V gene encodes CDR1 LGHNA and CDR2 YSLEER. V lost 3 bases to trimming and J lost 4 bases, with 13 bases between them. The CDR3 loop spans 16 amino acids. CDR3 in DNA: TGCGCCAGCAGCCAGGCGAGGTCAGTCGGGGCCAACGTCCTGACTTTC. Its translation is CASSQARSVGANVLTF.

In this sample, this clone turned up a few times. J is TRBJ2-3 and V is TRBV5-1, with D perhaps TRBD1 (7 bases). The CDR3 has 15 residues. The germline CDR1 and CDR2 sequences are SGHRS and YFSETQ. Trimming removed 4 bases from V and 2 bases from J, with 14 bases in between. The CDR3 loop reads CASSLTGRFTDTQYF. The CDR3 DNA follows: TGCGCCAGCAGCCTGACAGGGAGGTTCACAGATACGCAGTATTTT.

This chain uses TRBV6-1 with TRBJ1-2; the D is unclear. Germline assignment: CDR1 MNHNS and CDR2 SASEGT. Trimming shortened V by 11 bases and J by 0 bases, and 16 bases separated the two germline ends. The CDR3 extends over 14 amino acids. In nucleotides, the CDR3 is TGTGCCCTCACGAGCAGCTTCTCTAACTATGGCTACACCTTC. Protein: CALTSSFSNYGYTF.

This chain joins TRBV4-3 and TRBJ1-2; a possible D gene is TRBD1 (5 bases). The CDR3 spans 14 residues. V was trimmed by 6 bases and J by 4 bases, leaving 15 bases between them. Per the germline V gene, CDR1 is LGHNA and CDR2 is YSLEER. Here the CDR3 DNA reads TGCGCCAGCAGTTCGGGGGGGTCAGCCTATGGCTACACCTTC. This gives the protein CASSSGGSAYGYTF.

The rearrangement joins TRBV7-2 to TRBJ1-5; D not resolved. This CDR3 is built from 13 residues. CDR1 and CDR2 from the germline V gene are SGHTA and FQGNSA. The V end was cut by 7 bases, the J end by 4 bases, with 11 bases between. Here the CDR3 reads CASKLGSNQPQHF. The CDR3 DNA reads TGTGCCAGCAAGTTGGGGTCGAATCAGCCCCAGCATTTT.

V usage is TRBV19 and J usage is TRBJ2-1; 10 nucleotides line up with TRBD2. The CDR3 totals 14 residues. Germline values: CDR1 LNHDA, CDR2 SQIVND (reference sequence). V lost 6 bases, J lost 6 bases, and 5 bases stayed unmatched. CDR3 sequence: CASSRLAGFNEQFF. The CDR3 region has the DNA TGTGCCAGTAGCCGACTAGCGGGCTTCAATGAGCAGTTCTTC.

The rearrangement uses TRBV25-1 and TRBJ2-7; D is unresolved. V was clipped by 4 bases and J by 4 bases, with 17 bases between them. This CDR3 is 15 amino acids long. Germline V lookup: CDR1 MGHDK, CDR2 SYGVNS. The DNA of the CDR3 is TGTGCCAGCAGTGGATCCCCAGGTGATATTTACGAGCAGTACTTC. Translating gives CASSGSPGDIYEQYF.

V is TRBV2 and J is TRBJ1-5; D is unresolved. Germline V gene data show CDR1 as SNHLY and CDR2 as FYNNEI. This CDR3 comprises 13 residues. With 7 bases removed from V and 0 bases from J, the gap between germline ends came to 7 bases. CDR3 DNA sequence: TGTGCCAGCAAGTCAGATAGCAATCAGCCCCAGCATTTT. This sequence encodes CASKSDSNQPQHF.

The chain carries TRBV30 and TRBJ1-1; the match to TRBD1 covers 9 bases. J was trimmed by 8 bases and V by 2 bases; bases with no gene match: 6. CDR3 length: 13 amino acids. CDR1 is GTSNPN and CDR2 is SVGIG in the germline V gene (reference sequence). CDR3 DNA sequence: TGTGCCTGGAGTCTAGACAGGGGGTTGGAAGCTTTCTTT. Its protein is CAWSLDRGLEAFF. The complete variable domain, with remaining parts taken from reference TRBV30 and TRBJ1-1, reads SQTIHQWPATLVQPVGSPLSLECTVEGTSNPNLYWYRQAAGRGLQLLFYSVGIGQISSEVPQNLSASRPQDRQFILSSKKLLLSDSGFYLCAWSLDRGLEAFFGQGTRLTVV.

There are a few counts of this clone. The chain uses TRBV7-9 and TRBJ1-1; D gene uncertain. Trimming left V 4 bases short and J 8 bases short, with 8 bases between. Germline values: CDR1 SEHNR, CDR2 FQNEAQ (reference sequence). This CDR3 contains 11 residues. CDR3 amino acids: CASSSDLEAFF. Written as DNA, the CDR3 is TGTGCCAGCAGCTCGGACCTAGAAGCTTTCTTT.

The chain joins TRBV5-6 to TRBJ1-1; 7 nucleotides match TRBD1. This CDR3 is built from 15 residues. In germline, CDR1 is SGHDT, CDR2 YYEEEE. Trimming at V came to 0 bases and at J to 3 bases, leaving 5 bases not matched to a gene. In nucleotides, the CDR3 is TGTGCCAGCAGCTTGGGACAGGGACGGTACACTGAAGCTTTCTTT. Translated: CASSLGQGRYTEAFF.

For the CDR3, the DNA is TGTGCCAGCAGCTTGGAGGGGAATTATGGCTACACCTTC. Its translation: CASSLEGNYGYTF. V usage is TRBV11-2 and J usage is TRBJ1-2; D possibly corresponds to TRBD1 (5 bases). The CDR3 extends over 13 amino acids. Germline V lookup: CDR1 SGHAT, CDR2 FQNNGV. The ends were cut back, 3 bases at V and 5 bases at J, with 10 bases in the middle. Full variable domain (remainder filled in from reference TRBV11-2 and TRBJ1-2): EAGVAQSPRYKIIEKRQSVAFWCNPISGHATLYWYQQILGQGPKLLIQFQNNGVVDDSQLPKDRFSAERLKGVDSTLKIQPAKLEDSAVYLCASSLEGNYGYTFGSGTRLTVV.

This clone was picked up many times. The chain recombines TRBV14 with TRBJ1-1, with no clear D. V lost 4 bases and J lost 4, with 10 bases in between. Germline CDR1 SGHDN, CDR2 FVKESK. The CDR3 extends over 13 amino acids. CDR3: CASSPFVATEAFF. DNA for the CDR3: TGTGCCAGCAGCCCCTTCGTGGCCACTGAAGCTTTCTTT.

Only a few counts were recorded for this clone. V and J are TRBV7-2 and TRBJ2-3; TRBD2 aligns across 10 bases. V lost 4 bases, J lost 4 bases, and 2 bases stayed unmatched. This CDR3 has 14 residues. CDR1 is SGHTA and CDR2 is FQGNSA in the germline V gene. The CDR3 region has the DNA TGTGCCAGCAGCTCGGGACTAGCGTCAGATACGCAGTATTTT. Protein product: CASSSGLASDTQYF. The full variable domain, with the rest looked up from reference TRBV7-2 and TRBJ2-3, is GAGVSQSPSNKVTEKGKDVELRCDPISGHTALYWYRQSLGQGLEFLIYFQGNSAPDKSGLPSDRFSAERTGGSVSTLTIQRTQQEDSAVYLCASSSGLASDTQYFGPGTRLTVL.

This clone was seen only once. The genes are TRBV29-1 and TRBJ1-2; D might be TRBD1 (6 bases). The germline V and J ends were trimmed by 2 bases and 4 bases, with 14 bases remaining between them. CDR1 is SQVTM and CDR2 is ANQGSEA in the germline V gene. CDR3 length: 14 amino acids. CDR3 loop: CSVEIPGGAYGYTF. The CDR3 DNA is TGCAGCGTTGAAATTCCGGGGGGCGCCTATGGCTACACCTTC.

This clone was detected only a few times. The CDR3 DNA is TGTGCCAGTTCCGAGCGGGTCGGGGCCACTGGGGCCAACGTCCTGACTTTC. It specifies CASSERVGATGANVLTF. This rearrangement joins TRBV19 to TRBJ2-6, with D maybe TRBD2 (6 bases). Germline V gene data show CDR1 as LNHDA and CDR2 as SQIVND (reference sequence). V gave up 8 bases and J gave up 2 bases, with 19 bases separating them. CDR3 length: 17 amino acids.

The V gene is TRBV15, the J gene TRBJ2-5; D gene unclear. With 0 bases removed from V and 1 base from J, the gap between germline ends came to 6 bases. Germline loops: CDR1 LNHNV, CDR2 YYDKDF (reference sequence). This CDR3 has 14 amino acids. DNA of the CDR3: TGTGCCACCAGCAGAGACGTCTTCCAAGAGACCCAGTACTTC. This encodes CATSRDVFQETQYF.

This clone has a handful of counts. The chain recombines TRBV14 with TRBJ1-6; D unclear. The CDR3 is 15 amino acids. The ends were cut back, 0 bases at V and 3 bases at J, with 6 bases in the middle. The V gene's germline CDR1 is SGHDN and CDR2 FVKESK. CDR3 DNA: TGTGCCAGCAGCCAAGATGGGGTCTATAATTCACCCCTCCACTTT. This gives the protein CASSQDGVYNSPLHF.

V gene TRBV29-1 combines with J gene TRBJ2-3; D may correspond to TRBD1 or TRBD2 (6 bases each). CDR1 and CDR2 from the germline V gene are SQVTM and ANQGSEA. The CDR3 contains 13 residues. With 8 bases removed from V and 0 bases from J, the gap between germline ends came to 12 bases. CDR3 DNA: TGCAGCATATCCGGGGGCAGCACAGATACGCAGTATTTT. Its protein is CSISGGSTDTQYF.

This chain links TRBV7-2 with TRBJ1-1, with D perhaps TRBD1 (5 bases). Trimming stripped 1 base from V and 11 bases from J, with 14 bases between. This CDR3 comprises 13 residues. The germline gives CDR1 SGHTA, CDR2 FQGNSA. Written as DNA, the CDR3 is TGTGCCAGCAGCTTAGACAGGTTGCAGTGGGCTTTCTTT. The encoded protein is CASSLDRLQWAFF.

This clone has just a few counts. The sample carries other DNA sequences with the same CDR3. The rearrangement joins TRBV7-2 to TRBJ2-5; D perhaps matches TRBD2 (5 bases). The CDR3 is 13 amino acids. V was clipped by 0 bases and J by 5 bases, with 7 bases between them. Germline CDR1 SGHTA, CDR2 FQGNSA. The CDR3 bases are TGTGCCAGCAGCTTAGCGGGCGGGGAGACCCAGTACTTC. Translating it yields CASSLAGGETQYF.

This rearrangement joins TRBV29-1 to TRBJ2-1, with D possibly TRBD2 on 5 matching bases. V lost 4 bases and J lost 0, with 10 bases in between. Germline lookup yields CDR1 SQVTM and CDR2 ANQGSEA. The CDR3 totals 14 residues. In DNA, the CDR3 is TGCAGCGTTGGGCGGGTCGGCTCCTACAATGAGCAGTTCTTC. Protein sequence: CSVGRVGSYNEQFF.

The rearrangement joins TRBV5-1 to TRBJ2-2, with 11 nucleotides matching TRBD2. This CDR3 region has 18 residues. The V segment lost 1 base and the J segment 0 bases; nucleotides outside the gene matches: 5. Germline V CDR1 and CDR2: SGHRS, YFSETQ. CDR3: CASSLRLAGRPNTGELFF. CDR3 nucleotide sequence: TGCGCCAGCAGCTTGCGACTAGCGGGGAGGCCGAACACCGGGGAGCTGTTTTTT. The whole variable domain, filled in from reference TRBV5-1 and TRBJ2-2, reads KAGVTQTPRYLIKTRGQQVTLSCSPISGHRSVSWYQQTPGQGLQFLFEYFSETQRNKGNFPGRFSGRQFSNSRSEMNVSTLELGDSALYLCASSLRLAGRPNTGELFFGEGSRLTVL.

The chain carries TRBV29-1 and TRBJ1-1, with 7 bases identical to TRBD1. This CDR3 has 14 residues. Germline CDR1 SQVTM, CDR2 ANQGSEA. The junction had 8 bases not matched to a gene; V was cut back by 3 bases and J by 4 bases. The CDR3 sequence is CSVDSQGVGTEAFF. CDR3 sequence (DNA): TGCAGCGTTGATTCGCAGGGGGTTGGCACTGAAGCTTTCTTT.

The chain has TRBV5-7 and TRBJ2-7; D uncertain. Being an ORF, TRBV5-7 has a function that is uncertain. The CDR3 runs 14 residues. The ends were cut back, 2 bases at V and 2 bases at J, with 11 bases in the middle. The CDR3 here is CASSFLYSTYEQYF. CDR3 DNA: TGTGCCAGCAGCTTTCTCTACTCAACCTACGAGCAGTACTTC.

The CDR3 region has the DNA TGCAGCGTTCGGCTGGACCAAGAGACCCAGTACTTC. Translated: CSVRLDQETQYF. The chain has TRBV29-1 and TRBJ2-5, with D unresolved. The CDR3 contains 12 residues. Trimming stripped 5 bases from V and 0 bases from J, with 7 bases between. Per germline, CDR1 SQVTM and CDR2 ANQGSEA.

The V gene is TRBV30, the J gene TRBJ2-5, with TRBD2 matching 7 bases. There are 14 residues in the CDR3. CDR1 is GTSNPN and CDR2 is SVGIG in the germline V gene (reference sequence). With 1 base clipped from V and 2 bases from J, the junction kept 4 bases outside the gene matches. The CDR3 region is CAWSGEGGQETQYF. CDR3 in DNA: TGTGCCTGGAGTGGGGAGGGAGGACAAGAGACCCAGTACTTC. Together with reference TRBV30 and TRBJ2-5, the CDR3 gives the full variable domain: SQTIHQWPATLVQPVGSPLSLECTVEGTSNPNLYWYRQAAGRGLQLLFYSVGIGQISSEVPQNLSASRPQDRQFILSSKKLLLSDSGFYLCAWSGEGGQETQYFGPGTRLLVL.